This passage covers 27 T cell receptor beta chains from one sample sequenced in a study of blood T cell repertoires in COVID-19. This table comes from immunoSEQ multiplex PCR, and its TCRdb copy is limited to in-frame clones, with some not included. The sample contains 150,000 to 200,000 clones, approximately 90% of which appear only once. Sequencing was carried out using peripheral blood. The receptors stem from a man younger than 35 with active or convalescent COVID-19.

The CDR3 DNA is TGTGCCAGCAGTTTATATAGACAGGGTAGGGTACAAGAGACCCAGTACTTC. Translating gives CASSLYRQGRVQETQYF. The chain has TRBV28 and TRBJ2-5, with TRBD1 matching over 7 bases. Unmatched junction bases numbered 10, after V lost 1 base and J lost 2 bases. The CDR3 sequence is 17 residues long. Germline CDR1 and CDR2: MDHEN and SYDVKM.

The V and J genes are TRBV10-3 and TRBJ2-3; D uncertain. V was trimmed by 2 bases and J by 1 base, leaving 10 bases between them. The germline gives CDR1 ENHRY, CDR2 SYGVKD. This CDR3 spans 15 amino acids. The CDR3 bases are TGTGCCATCAGTGAGGGCGGAGCCGGCACAGATACGCAGTATTTT. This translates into CAISEGGAGTDTQYF.

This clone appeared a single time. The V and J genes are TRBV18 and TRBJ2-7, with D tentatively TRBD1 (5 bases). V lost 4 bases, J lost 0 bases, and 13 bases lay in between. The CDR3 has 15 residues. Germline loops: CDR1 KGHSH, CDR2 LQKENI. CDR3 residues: CASSLSRQSSYEQYF. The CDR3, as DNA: TGTGCCAGCTCACTTTCGAGACAGAGCTCCTACGAGCAGTACTTC.

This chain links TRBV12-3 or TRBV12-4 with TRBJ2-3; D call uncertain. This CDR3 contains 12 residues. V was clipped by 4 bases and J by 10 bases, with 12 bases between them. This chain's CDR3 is CASSSQVPPQYF. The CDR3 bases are TGTGCCAGCAGTTCGCAGGTACCACCGCAGTATTTT.

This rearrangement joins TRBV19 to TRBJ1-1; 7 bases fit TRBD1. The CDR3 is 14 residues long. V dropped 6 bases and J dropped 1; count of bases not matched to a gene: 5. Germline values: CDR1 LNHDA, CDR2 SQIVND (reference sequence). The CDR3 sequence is CASSLGQTNTEAFF. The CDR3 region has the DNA TGTGCCAGTAGCCTGGGACAGACGAACACTGAAGCTTTCTTT.

The CDR3 spells CASSEWAVNYGYTF. The CDR3 bases are TGTGCCAGCAGTGAGTGGGCTGTTAACTATGGCTACACCTTC. This chain joins TRBV2 and TRBJ1-2; unclear D gene. Germline assignment: CDR1 SNHLY and CDR2 FYNNEI. V was pared by 3 bases and J by 1 base, with 9 bases between. The CDR3 has 14 residues. The full variable domain, completed using reference TRBV2 and TRBJ1-2, is EPEVTQTPSHQVTQMGQEVILRCVPISNHLYFYWYRQILGQKVEFLVSFYNNEISEKSEIFDDQFSVERPDGSNFTLKIRSTKLEDSAMYFCASSEWAVNYGYTFGSGTRLTVV.

CDR3 residues: CASSPRAGVDEKLFF. The CDR3 bases are TGTGCCAGCAGTCCTCGGGCCGGGGTAGATGAAAAACTGTTTTTT. This chain links TRBV28 with TRBJ1-4; D not resolved. Germline V gene sequence: CDR1 MDHEN, CDR2 SYDVKM. CDR3 length: 15 amino acids. V lost 5 bases, J lost 6 bases, and 16 bases lay in between.

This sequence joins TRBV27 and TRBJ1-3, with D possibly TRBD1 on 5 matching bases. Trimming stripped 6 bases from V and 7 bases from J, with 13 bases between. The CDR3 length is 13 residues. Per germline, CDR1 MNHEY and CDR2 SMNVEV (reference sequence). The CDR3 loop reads CASRDQGSNTIYF. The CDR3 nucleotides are TGTGCCAGCAGAGATCAGGGTAGCAACACCATATATTTT.

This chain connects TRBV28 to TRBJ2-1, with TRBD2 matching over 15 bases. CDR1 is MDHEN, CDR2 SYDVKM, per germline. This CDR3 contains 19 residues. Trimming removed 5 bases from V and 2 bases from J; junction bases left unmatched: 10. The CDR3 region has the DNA TGTGCCAGCAGTCTTACCGGGACTAGCGGGAGGCCAACCTACAATGAGCAGTTCTTC. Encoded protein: CASSLTGTSGRPTYNEQFF.

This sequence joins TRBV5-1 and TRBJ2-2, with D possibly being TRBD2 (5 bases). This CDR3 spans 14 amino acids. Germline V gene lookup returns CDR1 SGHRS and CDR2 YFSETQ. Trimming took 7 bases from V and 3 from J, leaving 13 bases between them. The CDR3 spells CASVRGSDTGELFF. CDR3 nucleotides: TGCGCCAGCGTTCGAGGGTCGGACACCGGGGAGCTGTTTTTT.

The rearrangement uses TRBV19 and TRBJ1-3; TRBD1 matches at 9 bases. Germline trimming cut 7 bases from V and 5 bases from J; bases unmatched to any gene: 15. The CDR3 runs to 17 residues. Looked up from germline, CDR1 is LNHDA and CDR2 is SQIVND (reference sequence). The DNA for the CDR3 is TGTGCCAGTAACTCTGGCGGGACAGGGTGGGGTAGAAACACCATATATTTT. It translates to CASNSGGTGWGRNTIYF.

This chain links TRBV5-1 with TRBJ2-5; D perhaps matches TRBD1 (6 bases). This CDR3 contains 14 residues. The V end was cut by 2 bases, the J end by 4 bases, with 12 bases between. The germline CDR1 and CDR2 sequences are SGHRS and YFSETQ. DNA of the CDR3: TGCGCCAGCAGCTTTGCAGGGGTGTCAGAGACCCAGTACTTC. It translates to CASSFAGVSETQYF. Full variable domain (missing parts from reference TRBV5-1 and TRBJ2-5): KAGVTQTPRYLIKTRGQQVTLSCSPISGHRSVSWYQQTPGQGLQFLFEYFSETQRNKGNFPGRFSGRQFSNSRSEMNVSTLELGDSALYLCASSFAGVSETQYFGPGTRLLVL.

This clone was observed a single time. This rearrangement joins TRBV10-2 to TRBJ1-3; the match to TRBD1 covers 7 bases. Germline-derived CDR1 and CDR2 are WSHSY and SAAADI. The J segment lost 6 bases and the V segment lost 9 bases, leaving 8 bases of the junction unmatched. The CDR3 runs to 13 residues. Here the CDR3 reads CASSRQGENTIYF. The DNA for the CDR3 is TGCGCCAGTTCTAGACAGGGTGAAAACACCATATATTTT.

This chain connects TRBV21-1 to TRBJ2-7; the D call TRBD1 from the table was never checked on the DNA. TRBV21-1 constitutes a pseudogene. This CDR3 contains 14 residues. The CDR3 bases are TGTGCCAGCAGCAAATACGATTACAGCCACGAGCAGTACGTC. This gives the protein CASSKYDYSHEQYV.

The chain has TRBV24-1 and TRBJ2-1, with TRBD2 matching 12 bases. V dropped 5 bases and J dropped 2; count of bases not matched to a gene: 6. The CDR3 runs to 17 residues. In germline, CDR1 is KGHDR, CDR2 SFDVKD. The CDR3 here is CATSAVRTSGTYNEQFF. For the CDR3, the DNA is TGTGCCACCAGTGCCGTAAGGACTAGCGGGACCTACAATGAGCAGTTCTTC.

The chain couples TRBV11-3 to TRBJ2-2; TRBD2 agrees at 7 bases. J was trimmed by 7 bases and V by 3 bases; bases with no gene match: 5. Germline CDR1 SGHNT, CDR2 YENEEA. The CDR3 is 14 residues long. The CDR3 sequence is CASSLASGGGELFF. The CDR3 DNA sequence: TGTGCCAGCAGCTTGGCATCGGGGGGCGGGGAGCTGTTTTTT.

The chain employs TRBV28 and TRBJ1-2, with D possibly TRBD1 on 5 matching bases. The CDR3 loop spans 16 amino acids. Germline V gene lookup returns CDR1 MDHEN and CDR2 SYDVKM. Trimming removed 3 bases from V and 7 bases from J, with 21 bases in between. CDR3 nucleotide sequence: TGTGCCAGCAGTTTTGGGGGTGGGAGGCCTTTATCTGGCTACACCTTC. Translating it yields CASSFGGGRPLSGYTF.

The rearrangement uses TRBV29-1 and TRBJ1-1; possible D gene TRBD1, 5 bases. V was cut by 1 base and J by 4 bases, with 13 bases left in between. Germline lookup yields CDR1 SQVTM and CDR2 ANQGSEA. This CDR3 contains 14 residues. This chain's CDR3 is CSVEVPREVTEAFF. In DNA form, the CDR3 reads TGCAGCGTTGAAGTCCCCAGGGAGGTCACTGAAGCTTTCTTT.

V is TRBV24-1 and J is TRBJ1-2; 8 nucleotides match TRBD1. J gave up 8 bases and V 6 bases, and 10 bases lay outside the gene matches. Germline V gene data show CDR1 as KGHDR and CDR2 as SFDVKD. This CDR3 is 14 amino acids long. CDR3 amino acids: CATSSVGQGGGYTF. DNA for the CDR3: TGTGCCACCAGTTCGGTCGGACAGGGAGGCGGCTACACCTTC.

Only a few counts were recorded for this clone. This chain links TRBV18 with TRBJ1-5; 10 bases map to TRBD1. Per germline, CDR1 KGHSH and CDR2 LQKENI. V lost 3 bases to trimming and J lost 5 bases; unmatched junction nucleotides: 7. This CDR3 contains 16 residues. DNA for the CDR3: TGTGCCAGCTCACCTAACTTCGGGACAGGGGATCAGCCCCAGCATTTT. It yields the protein CASSPNFGTGDQPQHF.

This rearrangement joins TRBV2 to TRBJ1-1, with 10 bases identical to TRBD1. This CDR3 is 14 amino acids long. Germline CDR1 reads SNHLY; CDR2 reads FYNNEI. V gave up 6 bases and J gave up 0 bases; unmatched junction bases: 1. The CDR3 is CASRGTGVNTEAFF. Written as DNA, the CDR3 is TGTGCCAGCAGGGGGACAGGGGTGAACACTGAAGCTTTCTTT.

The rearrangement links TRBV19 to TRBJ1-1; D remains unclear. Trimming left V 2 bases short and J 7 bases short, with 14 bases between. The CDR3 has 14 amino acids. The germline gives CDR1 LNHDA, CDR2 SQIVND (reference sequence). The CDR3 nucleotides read TGTGCCAGTAGTATAACTAGATTGGGAGGTGAAGCTTTCTTT. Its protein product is CASSITRLGGEAFF.

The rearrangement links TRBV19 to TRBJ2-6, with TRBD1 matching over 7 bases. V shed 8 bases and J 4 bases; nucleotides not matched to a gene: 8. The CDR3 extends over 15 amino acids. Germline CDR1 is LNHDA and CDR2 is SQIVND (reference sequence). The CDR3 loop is CASGKGALGANVLTF. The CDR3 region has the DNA TGTGCCAGTGGGAAGGGGGCGCTCGGGGCCAACGTCCTGACTTTC.

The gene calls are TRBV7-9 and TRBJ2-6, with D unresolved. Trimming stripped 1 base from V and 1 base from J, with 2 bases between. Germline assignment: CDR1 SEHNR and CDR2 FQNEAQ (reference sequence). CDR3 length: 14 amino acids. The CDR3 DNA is TGTGCCAGCAGCTTAGTATCTGGGGCCAACGTCCTGACTTTC. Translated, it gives CASSLVSGANVLTF.

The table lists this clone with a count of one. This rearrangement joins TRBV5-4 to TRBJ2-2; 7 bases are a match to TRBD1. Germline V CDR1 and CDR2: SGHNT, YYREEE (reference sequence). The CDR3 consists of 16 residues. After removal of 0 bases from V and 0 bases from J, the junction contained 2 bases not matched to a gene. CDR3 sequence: CASSLGGGANTGELFF. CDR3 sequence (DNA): TGTGCCAGCAGCTTGGGAGGGGGCGCGAACACCGGGGAGCTGTTTTTT.

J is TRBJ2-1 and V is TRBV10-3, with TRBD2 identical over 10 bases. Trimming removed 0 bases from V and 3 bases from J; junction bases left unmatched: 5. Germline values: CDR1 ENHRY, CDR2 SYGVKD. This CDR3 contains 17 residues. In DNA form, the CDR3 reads TGTGCCATCAGTGAGTCGCTAGCGGGAGACAACTACAATGAGCAGTTCTTC. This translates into CAISESLAGDNYNEQFF.

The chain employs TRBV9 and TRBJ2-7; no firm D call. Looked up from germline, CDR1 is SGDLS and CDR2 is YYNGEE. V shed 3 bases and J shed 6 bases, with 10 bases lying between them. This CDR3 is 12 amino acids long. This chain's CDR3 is CASSGAVGEQYF. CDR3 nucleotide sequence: TGTGCCAGCAGCGGGGCAGTAGGCGAGCAGTACTTC. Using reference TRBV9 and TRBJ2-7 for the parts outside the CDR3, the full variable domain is DSGVTQTPKHLITATGQRVTLRCSPRSGDLSVYWYQQSLDQGLQFLIQYYNGEERAKGNILERFSAQQFPDLHSELNLSSLELGDSALYFCASSGAVGEQYFGPGTRLTVT.